What follows are 32 T cell receptor beta chains derived from one specimen sequenced in a study of PD-L1 blockade in urothelial cancer. Generated by immunoSEQ multiplex PCR, the TCRdb table keeps only in-frame clones and is missing some. Of about 110,000 clones listed, about 85% are singletons. Source: PBMCs, taken around atezolizumab (anti-PD-L1) treatment. The receptor source for this set is a man aged 45-65 years with urothelial cancer.

The genes are TRBV25-1 and TRBJ2-7; 8 bases are shared with TRBD1. CDR1 and CDR2 (germline): MGHDK, SYGVNS. The CDR3 extends over 14 amino acids. V lost 8 bases, J lost 3 bases, and 9 bases stayed unmatched. The CDR3 DNA is TGTGCCAGCGCACCGGGACAGGCGGACTACGAGCAGTACTTC. Its protein product is CASAPGQADYEQYF.

The chain joins TRBV19 to TRBJ2-5, with D possibly being TRBD1 (5 bases). CDR3 length: 14 amino acids. Germline assignment: CDR1 LNHDA and CDR2 SQIVND (reference sequence). V dropped 4 bases and J dropped 5 bases, with 14 bases sitting between them. For the CDR3, the DNA is TGTGCCAGTAGTAGCTTAGAAAAGGGGGAGACCCAGTACTTC. It yields the protein CASSSLEKGETQYF.

The genes are TRBV10-3 and TRBJ2-1; 10 bases fit TRBD1. The germline CDR1 and CDR2 sequences are ENHRY and SYGVKD. This CDR3 has 14 amino acids. Germline trimming cut 0 bases from V and 8 bases from J; bases unmatched to any gene: 1. CDR3 amino acids: CAISESTGGHEQFF. The DNA of the CDR3 is TGTGCCATCAGTGAGTCGACAGGGGGCCATGAGCAGTTCTTC.

This sequence joins TRBV11-3 and TRBJ2-2, with 8 nucleotides matching TRBD2. The germline V gene encodes CDR1 SGHNT and CDR2 YENEEA. V dropped 5 bases and J dropped 6; count of bases not matched to a gene: 8. The CDR3 covers 15 residues. The CDR3 bases are TGTGCCAGCAGCGGACCGGGACTAGATCCCGGGGAGCTGTTTTTT. Encoded protein: CASSGPGLDPGELFF. The entire variable domain, with the rest obtained from reference TRBV11-3 and TRBJ2-2, is as follows: EAGVVQSPRYKIIEKKQPVAFWCNPISGHNTLYWYLQNLGQGPELLIRYENEEAVDDSQLPKDRFSAERLKGVDSTLKIQPAELGDSAVYLCASSGPGLDPGELFFGEGSRLTVL.

The J gene is TRBJ2-7, the V gene TRBV5-4; a possible D gene is TRBD2 (5 bases). The germline V gene encodes CDR1 SGHNT and CDR2 YYREEE (reference sequence). The CDR3 is 15 residues long. V was pared by 9 bases and J by 6 bases, with 25 bases between. CDR3 sequence (DNA): TGTGCCACCCGATTAGGCGGAGGACCCTCGCGCGAGCAGTACTTC. Translating gives CATRLGGGPSREQYF.

The rearrangement links TRBV6-6 to TRBJ1-2; D might be TRBD1 (6 bases). The V and J ends lost 0 bases and 4 bases respectively, with 6 bases between them. The germline V gene has CDR1 MNHNY and CDR2 SVGAGI (reference sequence). The CDR3 spans 13 residues. CDR3 protein: CASSYSGGYGYTF. The CDR3, as DNA: TGTGCCAGCAGTTACTCAGGGGGCTATGGCTACACCTTC.

The chain links TRBV6-5 to TRBJ1-2; D gene uncertain. With 0 bases removed from V and 4 bases from J, the gap between germline ends came to 3 bases. CDR3 size: 12 residues. Germline V gives CDR1 MNHEY, CDR2 SVGAGI. CDR3 sequence reads: CASSYSGYGYTF. The CDR3 DNA reads as TGTGCCAGCAGTTACTCCGGCTATGGCTACACCTTC.

The rearrangement uses TRBV28 and TRBJ2-1; 8 bases are a match to TRBD1. The germline V gene has CDR1 MDHEN and CDR2 SYDVKM. This CDR3 contains 17 residues. J gave up 4 bases and V 6 bases, and 14 bases lay outside the gene matches. This CDR3 is CASRDPTGGLYYNEQFF. The CDR3 nucleotides are TGTGCCAGCAGAGATCCAACAGGGGGACTTTATTACAATGAGCAGTTCTTC. The whole variable domain, filled in from reference TRBV28 and TRBJ2-1, reads DVKVTQSSRYLVKRTGEKVFLECVQDMDHENMFWYRQDPGLGLRLIYFSYDVKMKEKGDIPEGYSVSREKKERFSLILESASTNQTSMYLCASRDPTGGLYYNEQFFGPGTRLTVL.

The chain joins TRBV30 to TRBJ2-1; 10 positions match TRBD2. J lost 8 bases, V lost 3 bases, and 13 bases had no gene match. This CDR3 is 16 amino acids long. Germline V gives CDR1 GTSNPN, CDR2 SVGIG (reference sequence). CDR3 loop: CAWRTTSGFPSHEQFF. The CDR3 DNA is TGTGCCTGGAGAACGACTAGCGGGTTCCCTTCCCATGAGCAGTTCTTC.

The V gene is TRBV6-1, the J gene TRBJ2-5; tentative D call: TRBD1 (6 bases). Trimming removed 7 bases at V and 5 bases at J, with 14 bases between. CDR3 length equals 13 residues. Per germline, CDR1 MNHNS and CDR2 SASEGT. CDR3 residues: CASTQTGHETQYF. CDR3 in DNA: TGTGCCAGCACCCAGACAGGACATGAGACCCAGTACTTC.

The chain links TRBV6-5 to TRBJ2-2; 8 nucleotides match TRBD1. This CDR3 is built from 15 residues. Germline V gives CDR1 MNHEY, CDR2 SVGAGI. V trimming: 5 bases; J trimming: 6 bases; junction bases outside the gene matches: 8. For the CDR3, the DNA is TGTGCCAGCAGTCTCGACAGGGGCGGAGCCGGGGAGCTGTTTTTT. This translates into CASSLDRGGAGELFF.

The V call is TRBV5-4, the J call TRBJ2-7, with 7 bases matching TRBD2. The CDR3 is 15 amino acids. V was pared by 2 bases and J by 3 bases, with 8 bases of the junction left unmatched. Germline CDR1 reads SGHNT; CDR2 reads YYREEE (reference sequence). In nucleotides, the CDR3 is TGTGCCAGCAGCTTCGGCGTGGGAGGGAACTACGAGCAGTACTTC. Translating it yields CASSFGVGGNYEQYF.

The rearrangement joins TRBV28 to TRBJ2-2, with TRBD2 identical over 10 bases. V lost 7 bases, J lost 5 bases, and 7 bases stayed unmatched. The CDR3 sequence is 15 residues long. Germline loops: CDR1 MDHEN, CDR2 SYDVKM. DNA for the CDR3: TGTGCCAGCACTGCTCCTAGCGGGAGTACCGGGGAGCTGTTTTTT. Amino acid sequence: CASTAPSGSTGELFF. Combining the CDR3 with reference TRBV28 and TRBJ2-2 gives the whole variable domain DVKVTQSSRYLVKRTGEKVFLECVQDMDHENMFWYRQDPGLGLRLIYFSYDVKMKEKGDIPEGYSVSREKKERFSLILESASTNQTSMYLCASTAPSGSTGELFFGEGSRLTVL.

The chain employs TRBV19 and TRBJ2-2, with a weak D call TRBD1 (6 bases). The CDR3 has 15 residues. Germline V CDR1 and CDR2: LNHDA, SQIVND (reference sequence). Trimming stripped 4 bases from V and 4 bases from J, with 13 bases between. The CDR3 DNA reads TGTGCCAGTAGTAGATTACAGGGTACCACCGGGGAGCTGTTTTTT. Protein sequence: CASSRLQGTTGELFF.

V and J are TRBV6-6 and TRBJ1-5, with D possibly being TRBD1 (6 bases). The CDR3 length is 13 residues. V was shortened by 6 bases and J by 5 bases, with 11 bases between the two germline ends. CDR1 is MNHNY and CDR2 is SVGAGI in the germline V gene (reference sequence). CDR3 DNA sequence: TGTGCCAGCAGACGACAGGCCGATCAGCCCCAGCATTTT. Its protein is CASRRQADQPQHF.

Notes on this clone: The sample has other DNA sequences that encode this CDR3 too. The chain couples TRBV9 to TRBJ2-2; 7 nucleotides match TRBD2. The CDR3 loop spans 15 amino acids. Germline values: CDR1 SGDLS, CDR2 YYNGEE. The V segment lost 2 bases and the J segment 2 bases; nucleotides outside the gene matches: 3. As DNA, the CDR3 is TGTGCCAGCAGCGTCGGCGGGGGAAACACCGGGGAGCTGTTTTTT. This encodes CASSVGGGNTGELFF.

The chain carries TRBV7-9 and TRBJ2-1; a weak D match, TRBD2 (5 bases). Trimming removed 1 base from V and 10 bases from J, with 11 bases in between. CDR1 and CDR2 (germline): SEHNR, FQNEAQ (reference sequence). This CDR3 region has 13 residues. DNA of the CDR3: TGTGCCAGCAGCTTAGGGCGGGCCCGGGAGCAGTTCTTC. This gives the protein CASSLGRAREQFF.

The chain's CDR3 is CASSDTGGWAEAFF. The CDR3 DNA sequence: TGTGCCAGCAGTGATACAGGGGGGTGGGCTGAAGCTTTCTTT. The chain uses TRBV6-1 and TRBJ1-1, with 8 positions matching TRBD1. J was trimmed by 6 bases and V by 3 bases; bases with no gene match: 6. The CDR3 loop spans 14 amino acids. Germline V lookup: CDR1 MNHNS, CDR2 SASEGT.

The rearrangement uses TRBV27 and TRBJ1-5; 7 nucleotides match TRBD1. CDR1 and CDR2 from the germline V gene are MNHEY and SMNVEV (reference sequence). CDR3 size: 16 residues. Trimming took 4 bases from V and 5 from J; bases not matched to a gene: 11. The CDR3 reads CASSSGWRQGDQPQHF. DNA for the CDR3: TGTGCCAGCAGTTCCGGGTGGAGACAGGGCGATCAGCCCCAGCATTTT.

The J gene is TRBJ1-4, the V gene TRBV6-1, with TRBD1 matching 10 bases. This CDR3 has 13 residues. Germline loops: CDR1 MNHNS, CDR2 SASEGT. Unmatched junction bases numbered 8, after V lost 11 bases and J lost 8 bases. The CDR3 nucleotides read TGTGCCGAAAAAGACAGGGGGCTCGAAAAACTGTTTTTT. This translates into CAEKDRGLEKLFF.

This clone appeared a single time. The rearrangement links TRBV30 to TRBJ1-2, with TRBD1 matching over 7 bases. With V trimmed by 6 bases and J by 7 bases, 11 bases remained unmatched. The CDR3 is 13 residues long. In germline, CDR1 is GTSNPN, CDR2 SVGIG (reference sequence). The CDR3 DNA sequence: TGTGCCTGTCCAGGGGGTAGGGTTGTTGGCTACACCTTC. Translated: CACPGGRVVGYTF.

The rearrangement uses TRBV7-2 and TRBJ1-2, with 10 bases that match TRBD1. The germline gives CDR1 SGHTA, CDR2 FQGNSA. J gave up 8 bases and V 1 base, and 13 bases lay outside the gene matches. The CDR3 consists of 17 residues. Here the CDR3 DNA reads TGTGCCAGCAGCTTAGGGGGGACAGGGGACCCTTATTCGGGCTACACCTTC. Translating it yields CASSLGGTGDPYSGYTF.

The genes are TRBV21-1 and TRBJ2-1; the table names TRBD2, a call not compared with the DNA. TRBV21-1 is classified as a pseudogene. This CDR3 comprises 15 residues. Here the CDR3 reads CASTESGRANNEQFF. CDR3 sequence (DNA): TGTGCCAGCACCGAAAGCGGGAGGGCCAACAATGAGCAGTTCTTC.

This clone was detected only a few times. The gene calls are TRBV28 and TRBJ1-5; maybe TRBD1 (6 bases). In germline, CDR1 is MDHEN, CDR2 SYDVKM. V lost 8 bases and J 2 bases, leaving 16 bases between the germline ends. This CDR3 region has 15 residues. This chain's CDR3 is CASRQPTGRNQPQHF. CDR3 nucleotide sequence: TGTGCCAGCCGCCAACCCACAGGGCGCAATCAGCCCCAGCATTTT. The variable domain in full, with the rest retrieved from reference TRBV28 and TRBJ1-5, is DVKVTQSSRYLVKRTGEKVFLECVQDMDHENMFWYRQDPGLGLRLIYFSYDVKMKEKGDIPEGYSVSREKKERFSLILESASTNQTSMYLCASRQPTGRNQPQHFGDGTRLSIL.

This clone was counted a few times. V is TRBV19 and J is TRBJ2-2, with 9 bases fitting TRBD1. This CDR3 has 18 residues. J gave up 5 bases and V 5 bases, and 15 bases lay outside the gene matches. CDR1 is LNHDA, CDR2 SQIVND, per germline (reference sequence). The CDR3 is CASSSPDGRDRVTGELFF. The CDR3 bases are TGTGCCAGTAGTTCCCCCGATGGCCGGGACAGGGTTACCGGGGAGCTGTTTTTT. The full variable domain, completed using reference TRBV19 and TRBJ2-2, is DGGITQSPKYLFRKEGQNVTLSCEQNLNHDAMYWYRQDPGQGLRLIYYSQIVNDFQKGDIAEGYSVSREKKESFPLTVTSAQKNPTAFYLCASSSPDGRDRVTGELFFGEGSRLTVL.

The chain has TRBV10-3 and TRBJ2-7; TRBD1 matches 11 bases. In germline, CDR1 is ENHRY, CDR2 SYGVKD. V lost 4 bases, J lost 6 bases, and 11 bases stayed unmatched. The CDR3 spans 16 residues. The CDR3 here is CAISGRFVGQGGEQYF. The CDR3 DNA reads TGTGCCATCAGTGGAAGATTTGTGGGACAGGGGGGCGAGCAGTACTTC.

V gene TRBV18 combines with J gene TRBJ2-5; tentatively, D is TRBD1 (6 bases). CDR3 length: 14 amino acids. Germline V CDR1 and CDR2: KGHSH, LQKENI. V was shortened by 1 base and J by 3 bases, with 9 bases between the two germline ends. The CDR3 spells CASSPRGPEETQYF. The CDR3 DNA follows: TGTGCCAGCTCACCACGGGGGCCAGAAGAGACCCAGTACTTC. Based on the CDR3 plus reference TRBV18 and TRBJ2-5, the full variable domain is NAGVMQNPRHLVRRRGQEARLRCSPMKGHSHVYWYRQLPEEGLKFMVYLQKENIIDESGMPKERFSAEFPKEGPSILRIQQVVRGDSAAYFCASSPRGPEETQYFGPGTRLLVL.

The chain has TRBV7-2 and TRBJ2-7; maybe TRBD1 (5 bases). Germline-derived CDR1 and CDR2 are SGHTA and FQGNSA. This CDR3 region has 13 residues. V lost 5 bases to trimming and J lost 7 bases, with 15 bases between them. The CDR3: CASSQVGPVEQYF. The CDR3, as DNA: TGTGCCAGCAGCCAAGTGGGGCCAGTTGAGCAGTACTTC.

The chain employs TRBV7-2 and TRBJ2-1, with D maybe TRBD1 (6 bases). CDR3 length: 15 residues. Trimming pared 4 bases from V and 6 bases from J, leaving 16 bases between. The germline gives CDR1 SGHTA, CDR2 FQGNSA. CDR3 loop: CASSSSRQATNEQFF. The CDR3 nucleotides read TGTGCCAGCAGCTCTAGCCGACAGGCTACCAATGAGCAGTTCTTC.

This clone occurred once. This rearrangement joins TRBV6-6 to TRBJ2-7; TRBD1 matches at 8 bases. The CDR3 has 14 residues. V gave up 6 bases and J gave up 5 bases; unmatched junction bases: 9. Germline assignment: CDR1 MNHNY and CDR2 SVGAGI (reference sequence). CDR3 protein: CASSKTGVSDEQYF. CDR3 sequence (DNA): TGTGCCAGCAGCAAGACAGGGGTTTCGGACGAGCAGTACTTC.

This chain joins TRBV19 and TRBJ2-2; D possibly corresponds to TRBD2 (6 bases). The CDR3 is made up of 16 amino acids. V lost 3 bases to trimming and J lost 2 bases, with 13 bases between them. Germline V gene data show CDR1 as LNHDA and CDR2 as SQIVND (reference sequence). CDR3 nucleotide sequence: TGTGCCAGTAGTATTATCGGGGGACCCAACACCGGGGAGCTGTTTTTT. Residues: CASSIIGGPNTGELFF.

The genes are TRBV6-6 and TRBJ1-2; TRBD1 agrees at 9 bases. The trim removed 5 bases at V and 4 bases at J, leaving 5 bases unmatched. This CDR3 region has 14 residues. CDR1 MNHNY and CDR2 SVGAGI come from the germline V gene (reference sequence). The CDR3 loop is CASSLSTGGYGYTF. The CDR3, as DNA: TGTGCCAGCAGTCTATCGACAGGGGGCTATGGCTACACCTTC.